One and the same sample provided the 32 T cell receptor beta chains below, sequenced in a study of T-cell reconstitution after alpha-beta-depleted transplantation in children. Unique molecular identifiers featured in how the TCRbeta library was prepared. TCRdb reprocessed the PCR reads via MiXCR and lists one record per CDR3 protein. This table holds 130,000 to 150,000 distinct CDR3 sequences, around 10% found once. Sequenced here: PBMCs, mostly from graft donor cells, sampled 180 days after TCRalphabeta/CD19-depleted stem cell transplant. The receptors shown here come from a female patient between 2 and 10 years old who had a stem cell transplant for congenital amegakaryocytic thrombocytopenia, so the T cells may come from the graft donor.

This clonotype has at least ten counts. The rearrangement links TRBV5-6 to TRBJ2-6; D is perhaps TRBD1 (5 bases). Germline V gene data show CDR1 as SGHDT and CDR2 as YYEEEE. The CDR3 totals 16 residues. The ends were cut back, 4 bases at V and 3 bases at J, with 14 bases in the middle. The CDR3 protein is CASSIPGPFGANVLTF. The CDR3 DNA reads TGTGCCAGCAGCATACCAGGGCCGTTTGGGGCCAACGTCCTGACTTTC.

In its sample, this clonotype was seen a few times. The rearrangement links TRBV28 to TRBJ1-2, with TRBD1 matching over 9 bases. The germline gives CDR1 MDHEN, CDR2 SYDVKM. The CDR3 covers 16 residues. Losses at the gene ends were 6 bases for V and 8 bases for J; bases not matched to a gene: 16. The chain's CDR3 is CASRNTGGIKQWGYTF. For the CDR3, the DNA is TGTGCCAGCAGAAATACAGGGGGCATTAAGCAATGGGGCTACACCTTC.

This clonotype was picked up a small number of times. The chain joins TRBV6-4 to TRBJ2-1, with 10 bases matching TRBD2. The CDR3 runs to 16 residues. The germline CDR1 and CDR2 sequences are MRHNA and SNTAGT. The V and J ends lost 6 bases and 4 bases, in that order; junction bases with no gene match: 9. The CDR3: CASSLTETSGYNEQFF. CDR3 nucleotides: TGTGCCAGCAGCCTCACCGAGACTAGCGGGTACAATGAGCAGTTCTTC.

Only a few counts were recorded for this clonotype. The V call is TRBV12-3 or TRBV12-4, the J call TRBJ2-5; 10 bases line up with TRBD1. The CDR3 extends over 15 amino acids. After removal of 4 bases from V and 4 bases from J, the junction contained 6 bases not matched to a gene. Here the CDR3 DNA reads TGTGCCAGCAGTTCCTACCGGGACAGGGGAGAGACCCAGTACTTC. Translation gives CASSSYRDRGETQYF.

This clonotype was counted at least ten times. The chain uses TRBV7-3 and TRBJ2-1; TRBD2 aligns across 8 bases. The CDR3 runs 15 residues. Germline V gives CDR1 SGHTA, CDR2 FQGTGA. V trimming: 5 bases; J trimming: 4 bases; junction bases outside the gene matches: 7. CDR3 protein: CASSRAGGGYNEQFF. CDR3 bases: TGTGCCAGCAGCCGTGCGGGAGGAGGATACAATGAGCAGTTCTTC.

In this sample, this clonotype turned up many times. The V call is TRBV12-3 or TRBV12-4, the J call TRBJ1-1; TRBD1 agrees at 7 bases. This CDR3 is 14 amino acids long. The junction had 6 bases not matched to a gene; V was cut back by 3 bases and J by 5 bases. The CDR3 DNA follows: TGTGCCAGCAGTTTTAAGGGGGCGGGTACTGAAGCTTTCTTT. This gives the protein CASSFKGAGTEAFF.

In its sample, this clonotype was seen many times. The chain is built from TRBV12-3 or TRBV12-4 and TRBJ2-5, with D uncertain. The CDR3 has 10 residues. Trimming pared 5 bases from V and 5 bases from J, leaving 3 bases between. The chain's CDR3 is CASSAETQYF. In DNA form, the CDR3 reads TGTGCCAGCAGTGCTGAGACCCAGTACTTC.

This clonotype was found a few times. The CDR3 protein is CSARNDGPSYEQYF. For the CDR3, the DNA is TGCAGTGCTAGGAACGATGGACCCTCCTACGAGCAGTACTTC. The chain joins TRBV20-1 to TRBJ2-7; no firm D call. CDR3 length: 14 amino acids. Between the trimmed V and J ends, which lost 3 bases and 0 bases, there was a span of 12 bases. Germline lookup yields CDR1 DFQATT and CDR2 SNEGSKA (reference sequence).

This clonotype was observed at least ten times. CDR3 nucleotides: TGTGCCAGCAGCTTACCACGGGACAGGGGTGTCCTTTGGGGCTACACCTTC. It codes for CASSLPRDRGVLWGYTF. V and J are TRBV7-9 and TRBJ1-2, with TRBD1 identical over 10 bases. This CDR3 is built from 17 residues. V trimming: 2 bases; J trimming: 8 bases; junction bases outside the gene matches: 14. Germline assignment: CDR1 SEHNR and CDR2 FQNEAQ (reference sequence).

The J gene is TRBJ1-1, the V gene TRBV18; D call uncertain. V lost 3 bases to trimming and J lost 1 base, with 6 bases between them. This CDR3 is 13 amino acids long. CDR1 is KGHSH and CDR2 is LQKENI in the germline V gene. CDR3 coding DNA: TGTGCCAGCTCACCGGACCAGAACACTGAAGCTTTCTTT. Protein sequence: CASSPDQNTEAFF.

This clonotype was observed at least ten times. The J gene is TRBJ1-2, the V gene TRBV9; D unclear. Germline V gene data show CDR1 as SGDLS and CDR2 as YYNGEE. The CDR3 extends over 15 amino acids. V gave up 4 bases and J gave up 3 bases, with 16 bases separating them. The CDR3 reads CASSPWLAGDYGYTF. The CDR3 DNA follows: TGTGCCAGCAGCCCGTGGTTAGCTGGGGACTATGGCTACACCTTC.

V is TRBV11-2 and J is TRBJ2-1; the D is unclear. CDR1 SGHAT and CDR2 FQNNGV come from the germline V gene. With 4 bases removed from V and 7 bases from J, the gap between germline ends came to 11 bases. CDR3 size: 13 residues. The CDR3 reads CASSYNAANEQFF. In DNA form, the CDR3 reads TGTGCCAGCAGCTACAACGCTGCGAATGAGCAGTTCTTC.

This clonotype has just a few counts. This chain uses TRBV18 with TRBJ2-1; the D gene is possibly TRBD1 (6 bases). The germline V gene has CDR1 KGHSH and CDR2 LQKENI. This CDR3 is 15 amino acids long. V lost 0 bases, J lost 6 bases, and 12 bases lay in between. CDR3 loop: CASSPPPGAVNEQFF. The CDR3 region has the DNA TGTGCCAGCTCACCACCTCCAGGGGCGGTCAATGAGCAGTTCTTC.

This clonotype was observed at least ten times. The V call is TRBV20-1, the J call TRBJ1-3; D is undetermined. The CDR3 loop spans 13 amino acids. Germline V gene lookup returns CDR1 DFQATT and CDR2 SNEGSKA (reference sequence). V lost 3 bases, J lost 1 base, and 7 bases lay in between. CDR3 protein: CSASSASGNTIYF. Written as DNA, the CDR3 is TGCAGTGCTAGCTCCGCGTCTGGAAACACCATATATTTT.

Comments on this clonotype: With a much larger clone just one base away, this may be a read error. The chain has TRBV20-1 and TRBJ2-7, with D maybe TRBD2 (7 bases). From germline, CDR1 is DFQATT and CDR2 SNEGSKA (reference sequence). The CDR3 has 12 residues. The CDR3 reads CSAPGGAYERYF. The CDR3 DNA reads TGCAGTGCTCCGGGGGGCGCCTACGAGCGGTACTTC.

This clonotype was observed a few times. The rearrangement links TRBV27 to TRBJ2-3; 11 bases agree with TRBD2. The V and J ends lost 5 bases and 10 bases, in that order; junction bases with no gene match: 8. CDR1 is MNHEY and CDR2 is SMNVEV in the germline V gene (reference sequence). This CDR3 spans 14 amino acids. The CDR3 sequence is CASSPLAGGPAQYF. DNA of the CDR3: TGTGCCAGCAGTCCCTTAGCGGGAGGGCCTGCGCAGTATTTT.

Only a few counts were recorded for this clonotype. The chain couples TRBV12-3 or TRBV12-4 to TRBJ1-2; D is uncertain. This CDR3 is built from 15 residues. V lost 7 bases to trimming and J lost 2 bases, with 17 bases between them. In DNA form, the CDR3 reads TGTGCCAGCACTACCGGATCCACAGTCAACTATGGCTACACCTTC. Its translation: CASTTGSTVNYGYTF.

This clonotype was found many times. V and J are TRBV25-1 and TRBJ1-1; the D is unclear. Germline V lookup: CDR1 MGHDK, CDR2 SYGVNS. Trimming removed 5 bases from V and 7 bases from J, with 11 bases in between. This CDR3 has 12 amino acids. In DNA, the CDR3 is TGTGCCAGCAGTATACCGACGGGTGAAGCTTTCTTT. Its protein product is CASSIPTGEAFF.

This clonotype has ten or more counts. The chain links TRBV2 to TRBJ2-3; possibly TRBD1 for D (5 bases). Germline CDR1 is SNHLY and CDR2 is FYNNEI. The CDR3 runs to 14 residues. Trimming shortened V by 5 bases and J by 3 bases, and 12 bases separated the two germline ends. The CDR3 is CASSRAGRTDTQYF. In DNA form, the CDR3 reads TGTGCCAGCAGTAGGGCAGGGCGGACAGATACGCAGTATTTT.

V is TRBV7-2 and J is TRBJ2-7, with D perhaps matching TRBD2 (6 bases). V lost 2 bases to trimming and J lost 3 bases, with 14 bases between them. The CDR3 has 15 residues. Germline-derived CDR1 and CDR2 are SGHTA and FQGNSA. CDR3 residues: CASSLTAGLFYEQYF. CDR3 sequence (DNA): TGTGCCAGCAGCTTAACGGCGGGACTTTTCTACGAGCAGTACTTC.

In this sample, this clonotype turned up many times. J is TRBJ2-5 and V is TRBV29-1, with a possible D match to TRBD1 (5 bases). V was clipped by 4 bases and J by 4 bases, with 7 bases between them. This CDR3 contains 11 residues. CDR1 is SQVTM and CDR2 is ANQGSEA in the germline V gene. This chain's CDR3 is CSVGGVETQYF. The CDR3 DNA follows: TGCAGCGTTGGGGGCGTAGAGACCCAGTACTTC.

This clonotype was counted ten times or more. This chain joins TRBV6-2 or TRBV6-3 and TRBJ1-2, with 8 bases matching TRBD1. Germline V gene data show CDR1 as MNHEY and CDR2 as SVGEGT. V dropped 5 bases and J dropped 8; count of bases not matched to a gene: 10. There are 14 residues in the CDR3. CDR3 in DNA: TGTGCCAGCAGTCCATGGACAGGGATCAGAGGCTACACCTTC. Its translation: CASSPWTGIRGYTF.

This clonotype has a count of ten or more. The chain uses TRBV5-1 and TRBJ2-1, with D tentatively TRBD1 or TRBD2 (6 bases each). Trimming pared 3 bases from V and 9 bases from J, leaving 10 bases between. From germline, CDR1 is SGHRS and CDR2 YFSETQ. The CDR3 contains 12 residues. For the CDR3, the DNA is TGCGCCAGCAGCTCAGGAGGGGGTGAGCAGTTCTTC. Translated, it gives CASSSGGGEQFF. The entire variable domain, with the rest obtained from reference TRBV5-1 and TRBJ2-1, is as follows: KAGVTQTPRYLIKTRGQQVTLSCSPISGHRSVSWYQQTPGQGLQFLFEYFSETQRNKGNFPGRFSGRQFSNSRSEMNVSTLELGDSALYLCASSSGGGEQFFGPGTRLTVL.

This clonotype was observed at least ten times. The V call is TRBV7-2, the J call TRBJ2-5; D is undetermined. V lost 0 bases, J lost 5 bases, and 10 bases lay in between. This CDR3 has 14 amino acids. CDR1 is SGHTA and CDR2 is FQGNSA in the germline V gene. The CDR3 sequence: CASSLAFVSETQYF. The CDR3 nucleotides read TGTGCCAGCAGCTTAGCGTTCGTTTCCGAGACCCAGTACTTC.

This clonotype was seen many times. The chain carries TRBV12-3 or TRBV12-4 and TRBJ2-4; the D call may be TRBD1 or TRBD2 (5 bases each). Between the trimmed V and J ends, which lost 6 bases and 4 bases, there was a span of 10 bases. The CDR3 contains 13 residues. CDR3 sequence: CASRRDGKNIQYF. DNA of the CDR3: TGTGCCAGCAGAAGGGACGGGAAAAACATTCAGTACTTC.

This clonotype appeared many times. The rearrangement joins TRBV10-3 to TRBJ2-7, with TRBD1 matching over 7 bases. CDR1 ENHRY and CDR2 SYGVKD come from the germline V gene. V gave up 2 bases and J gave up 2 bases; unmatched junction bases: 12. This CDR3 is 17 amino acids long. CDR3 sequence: CAISEPTPGTATYEQYF. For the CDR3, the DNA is TGTGCCATCAGTGAGCCTACCCCCGGGACAGCTACCTACGAGCAGTACTTC.

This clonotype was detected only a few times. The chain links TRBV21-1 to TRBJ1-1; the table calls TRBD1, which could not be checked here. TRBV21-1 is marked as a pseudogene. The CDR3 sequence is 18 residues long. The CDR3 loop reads CASSKREGAGSGNTEAFF. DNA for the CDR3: TGTGCCAGCAGCAAACGAGAAGGGGCAGGGTCAGGGAACACTGAAGCTTTCTTT.

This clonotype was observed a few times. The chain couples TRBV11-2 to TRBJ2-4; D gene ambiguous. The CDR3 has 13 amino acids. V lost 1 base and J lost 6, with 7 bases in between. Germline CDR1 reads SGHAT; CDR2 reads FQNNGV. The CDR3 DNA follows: TGTGCCAGCAGCTTAGGACACCGAAACATTCAGTACTTC. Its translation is CASSLGHRNIQYF.

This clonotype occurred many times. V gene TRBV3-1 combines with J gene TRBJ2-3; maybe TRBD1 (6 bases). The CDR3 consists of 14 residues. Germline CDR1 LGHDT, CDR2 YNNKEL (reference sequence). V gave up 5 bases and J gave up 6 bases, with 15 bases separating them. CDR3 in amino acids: CASSVGQRSDTQYF. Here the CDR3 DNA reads TGTGCCAGCAGCGTAGGACAGAGATCGGATACGCAGTATTTT.

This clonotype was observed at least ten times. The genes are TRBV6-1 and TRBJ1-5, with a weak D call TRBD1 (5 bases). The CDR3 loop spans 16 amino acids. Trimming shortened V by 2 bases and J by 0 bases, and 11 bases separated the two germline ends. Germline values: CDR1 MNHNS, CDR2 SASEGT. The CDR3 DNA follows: TGTGCCAGCAGTGAATTGGCAGGGTATAGCAATCAGCCCCAGCATTTT. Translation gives CASSELAGYSNQPQHF.

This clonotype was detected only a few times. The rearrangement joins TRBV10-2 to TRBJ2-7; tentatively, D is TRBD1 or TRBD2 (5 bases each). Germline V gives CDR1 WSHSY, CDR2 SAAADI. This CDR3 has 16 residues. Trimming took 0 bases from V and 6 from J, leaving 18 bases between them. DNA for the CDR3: TGCGCCAGCAGTGAGTCGATGGCCGTTAGTGGGACCGAGCAGTACTTC. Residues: CASSESMAVSGTEQYF.

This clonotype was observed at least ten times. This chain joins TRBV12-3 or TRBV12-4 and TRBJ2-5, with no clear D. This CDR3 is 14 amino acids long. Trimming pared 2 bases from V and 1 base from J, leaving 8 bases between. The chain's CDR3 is CASSLRRTQETQYF. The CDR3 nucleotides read TGTGCCAGCAGTTTACGACGAACCCAAGAGACCCAGTACTTC.